A single sample gave rise to the 25 T cell receptor beta chains below, sequenced in a study of blood T cells in healthy people across ages. The use of a sample-barcoded 5' primer and a J-beta primer mix characterized a second PCR of roughly 7 to 11 cycles. MiXCR, run by TCRdb on the 5' RACE reads, gives a single entry per CDR3 protein. The sample has about 800,000 distinct CDR3 sequences; more than 20% are singletons. A further study also used this sample, focusing on T cells of mothers and their children.

What was sequenced was blood. These receptors were obtained from a boy aged 10-17 years in good health.

This chain joins TRBV5-1 and TRBJ2-3; the D is unclear. The V gene lost 0 bases and the J gene lost 4 bases, with 12 bases spanning the gap. Germline V gene data show CDR1 as SGHRS and CDR2 as YFSETQ. The CDR3 extends over 15 amino acids. CDR3 region: CASSLEGYAPDTQYF. The CDR3 nucleotides are TGCGCCAGCAGCTTGGAGGGATACGCCCCAGATACGCAGTATTTT.

This clonotype was detected only a few times. V is TRBV6-5 and J is TRBJ2-7; 9 bases map to TRBD1. CDR3 length equals 13 residues. CDR1 is MNHEY and CDR2 is SVGAGI in the germline V gene. Losses at the gene ends were 6 bases for V and 1 base for J; bases not matched to a gene: 1. The CDR3: CASRTGGSYEQYF. The CDR3, as DNA: TGTGCCAGCAGGACAGGGGGATCCTACGAGCAGTACTTC.

The chain uses TRBV28 and TRBJ2-5, with D perhaps TRBD1 (5 bases). This CDR3 comprises 14 residues. V gave up 3 bases and J gave up 5 bases, with 13 bases separating them. From germline, CDR1 is MDHEN and CDR2 SYDVKM. CDR3 region: CASSFVGVDETQYF. The CDR3 DNA sequence: TGTGCCAGCAGTTTCGTAGGGGTTGACGAGACCCAGTACTTC.

The rearrangement uses TRBV5-1 and TRBJ2-5; D perhaps matches TRBD1 (6 bases). Germline V gives CDR1 SGHRS, CDR2 YFSETQ. This CDR3 contains 16 residues. V was clipped by 0 bases and J by 5 bases, with 17 bases between them. The CDR3 region is CASSLAGTQFPETQYF. CDR3 DNA: TGCGCCAGCAGCTTGGCAGGGACACAGTTCCCGGAGACCCAGTACTTC. The full variable domain, with the rest looked up from reference TRBV5-1 and TRBJ2-5, is KAGVTQTPRYLIKTRGQQVTLSCSPISGHRSVSWYQQTPGQGLQFLFEYFSETQRNKGNFPGRFSGRQFSNSRSEMNVSTLELGDSALYLCASSLAGTQFPETQYFGPGTRLLVL.

This clonotype was seen a handful of times. The chain links TRBV3-1 to TRBJ2-1; 8 bases are a match to TRBD1. The V segment lost 0 bases and the J segment 0 bases; nucleotides outside the gene matches: 4. The CDR3 has 17 residues. Germline-derived CDR1 and CDR2 are LGHDT and YNNKEL (reference sequence). The DNA of the CDR3 is TGTGCCAGCAGCCAAGAATTAGGACAGGGCTCCTACAATGAGCAGTTCTTC. This sequence encodes CASSQELGQGSYNEQFF.

This clonotype has a handful of counts. This chain links TRBV7-2 with TRBJ2-5; possibly TRBD2 for D (5 bases). The J call is uncertain, as TRBJ2-1 better fits the DNA end. The CDR3 spans 14 residues. CDR1 is SGHTA and CDR2 is FQGNSA in the germline V gene. The CDR3 sequence: CASSLRVGVNEQFF. In DNA, the CDR3 is TGTGCCAGCAGCCTGCGGGTCGGGGTGAATGAGCAGTTCTTC.

This chain links TRBV7-2 with TRBJ1-5, with D unclear. This CDR3 is 13 amino acids long. V was trimmed by 4 bases and J by 0 bases, leaving 4 bases between them. From germline, CDR1 is SGHTA and CDR2 FQGNSA. The CDR3 nucleotides read TGTGCCAGCAGCTCGAATAGCAATCAGCCCCAGCATTTT. Its translation is CASSSNSNQPQHF.

The J gene is TRBJ2-3, the V gene TRBV6-2 or TRBV6-3; TRBD2 agrees at 14 bases. Germline loops: CDR1 MNHEY, CDR2 SVGEGT. V lost 5 bases to trimming and J lost 3 bases; unmatched junction nucleotides: 16. The CDR3 totals 20 residues. This CDR3 reads CASSSRNRGTSGSRTDTQYF. Here the CDR3 DNA reads TGTGCCAGCAGTAGCCGAAATCGAGGGACTAGCGGGAGTCGGACAGATACGCAGTATTTT.

The chain combines TRBV14 with TRBJ2-7, with D perhaps matching TRBD2 (5 bases). The length of the CDR3 is 16 residues. The germline V gene has CDR1 SGHDN and CDR2 FVKESK. V lost 5 bases and J lost 2, with 19 bases in between. CDR3 amino acids: CASSSRLVSEPYEQYF. The CDR3 nucleotides are TGTGCCAGCAGCTCGAGATTGGTTAGCGAACCCTACGAGCAGTACTTC.

This clonotype has only a few counts. The genes are TRBV3-1 and TRBJ1-1, with 11 bases identical to TRBD1. CDR1 and CDR2 from the germline V gene are LGHDT and YNNKEL (reference sequence). V lost 2 bases to trimming and J lost 6 bases; unmatched junction nucleotides: 14. CDR3 length equals 18 residues. CDR3 in amino acids: CASSQSRTGGAFFSEAFF. The CDR3 DNA reads TGTGCCAGCAGCCAAAGTAGGACAGGGGGCGCTTTTTTCTCTGAAGCTTTCTTT.

The rearrangement uses TRBV11-2 and TRBJ2-3; a weak D match, TRBD2 (5 bases). The germline gives CDR1 SGHAT, CDR2 FQNNGV. The CDR3 has 15 amino acids. Trimming took off 0 bases at V and 6 bases at J, with 13 bases between the two ends. As DNA, the CDR3 is TGTGCCAGCAGCTTAGATGGATCCCCGGGGGATACGCAGTATTTT. The encoded protein is CASSLDGSPGDTQYF.

A few counts support this clonotype. This chain links TRBV7-9 with TRBJ1-6; D gene unclear. Trimming took off 3 bases at V and 5 bases at J, with 11 bases between the two ends. The CDR3 sequence is 15 residues long. Looked up from germline, CDR1 is SEHNR and CDR2 is FQNEAQ (reference sequence). CDR3 coding DNA: TGTGCCAGCAGCTTCCCCCCGGGGAATAATTCACCCCTCCACTTT. Its translation: CASSFPPGNNSPLHF. Full variable domain (outside the CDR3, taken from reference TRBV7-9 and TRBJ1-6): DTGVSQNPRHKITKRGQNVTFRCDPISEHNRLYWYRQTLGQGPEFLTYFQNEAQLEKSRLLSDRFSAERPKGSFSTLEIQRTEQGDSAMYLCASSFPPGNNSPLHFGNGTRLTVT.

In its sample, this clonotype was seen a few times. The chain employs TRBV29-1 and TRBJ2-1, with unresolved D. Trimming took 6 bases from V and 5 from J, leaving 8 bases between them. Germline assignment: CDR1 SQVTM and CDR2 ANQGSEA. The CDR3 loop spans 11 amino acids. CDR3 nucleotide sequence: TGCAGCGTCAGAGACAACAATGAGCAGTTCTTC. It codes for CSVRDNNEQFF.

The J gene is TRBJ2-5, the V gene TRBV28; D remains unclear. This CDR3 comprises 15 residues. CDR1 is MDHEN, CDR2 SYDVKM, per germline. Trimming left V 4 bases short and J 5 bases short, with 17 bases between. CDR3: CASSSPSRGRETQYF. The CDR3, as DNA: TGTGCCAGCAGTTCCCCCTCCCGTGGGCGTGAGACCCAGTACTTC.

The chain links TRBV4-3 to TRBJ2-1, with 14 nucleotides matching TRBD2. The end of the DNA is better explained by TRBJ2-5, so the J call may be wrong. This CDR3 is 17 amino acids long. Germline V gene lookup returns CDR1 LGHNA and CDR2 YSLEER. In DNA, the CDR3 is TGCGCCAGCAGCCAGTGGACTAGCGGGAGGTGGGAAGAGACCCAGTACTTC. Protein product: CASSQWTSGRWEETQYF.

The chain joins TRBV7-9 to TRBJ2-5; 7 bases line up with TRBD2. This CDR3 is 13 amino acids long. Germline assignment: CDR1 SEHNR and CDR2 FQNEAQ (reference sequence). V dropped 4 bases and J dropped 6; count of bases not matched to a gene: 5. The CDR3 sequence: CASSWQGGQTQYF. DNA of the CDR3: TGTGCCAGCAGCTGGCAGGGAGGGCAGACCCAGTACTTC.

This clonotype showed up just a few times. The chain couples TRBV15 to TRBJ1-2, with 9 bases that match TRBD1. V shed 1 base and J 2 bases; nucleotides not matched to a gene: 14. The CDR3 runs 19 residues. Germline CDR1 LNHNV, CDR2 YYDKDF (reference sequence). The CDR3 coding sequence is TGTGCCACCAGCAGAGTCCTGATGACAGGGGGAACAGAAAACTATGGCTACACCTTC. This encodes CATSRVLMTGGTENYGYTF.

CDR3 loop: CASSEALPWGIQETQYF. The CDR3 nucleotides read TGTGCCAGCAGTGAAGCCCTACCCTGGGGGATCCAAGAGACCCAGTACTTC. This sequence joins TRBV2 and TRBJ2-5; the D call may be TRBD1 or TRBD2 (5 bases each). CDR1 is SNHLY, CDR2 FYNNEI, per germline. The CDR3 runs to 17 residues. With 0 bases removed from V and 1 base from J, the gap between germline ends came to 15 bases.

In this sample, this clonotype turned up many times. The rearrangement uses TRBV6-5 and TRBJ1-1; TRBD1 is a possible D gene (5 bases). The germline V and J ends were trimmed by 6 bases and 3 bases, with 8 bases remaining between them. Germline assignment: CDR1 MNHEY and CDR2 SVGAGI. The CDR3 is 12 amino acids. CDR3 sequence: CASSRGDTEAFF. The CDR3 nucleotides are TGTGCCAGCAGCAGAGGGGACACTGAAGCTTTCTTT.

There are a few counts of this clonotype. The genes are TRBV9 and TRBJ1-2, with D maybe TRBD1 (6 bases). The CDR3 sequence is 14 residues long. V was cut by 3 bases and J by 7 bases, with 16 bases left in between. Germline values: CDR1 SGDLS, CDR2 YYNGEE. CDR3 loop: CASSARGMGGGYTF. CDR3 sequence (DNA): TGTGCCAGCAGCGCCAGGGGAATGGGTGGTGGCTACACCTTC. Together with reference TRBV9 and TRBJ1-2, the CDR3 gives the full variable domain: DSGVTQTPKHLITATGQRVTLRCSPRSGDLSVYWYQQSLDQGLQFLIQYYNGEERAKGNILERFSAQQFPDLHSELNLSSLELGDSALYFCASSARGMGGGYTFGSGTRLTVV.

The gene calls are TRBV29-1 and TRBJ2-5; D may be TRBD1 (8 bases). This CDR3 comprises 15 residues. CDR1 is SQVTM and CDR2 is ANQGSEA in the germline V gene. With 2 bases removed from V and 5 bases from J, the gap between germline ends came to 18 bases. This CDR3 reads CSVENSDRGGETQYF. The CDR3 DNA reads as TGCAGCGTTGAAAATAGTGACAGGGGAGGGGAGACCCAGTACTTC.

This chain connects TRBV10-3 to TRBJ2-6, with 9 positions matching TRBD1. This CDR3 region has 17 residues. V gave up 5 bases and J gave up 0 bases; unmatched junction bases: 5. CDR1 is ENHRY, CDR2 SYGVKD, per germline. The CDR3 loop is CAISRTGDDSGANVLTF. The CDR3 DNA follows: TGTGCCATCAGTAGGACAGGGGATGACTCTGGGGCCAACGTCCTGACTTTC.

The table lists this clonotype with a few counts. The chain employs TRBV28 and TRBJ2-5; D call uncertain. The J call may not be correct, given that the DNA end is closer to TRBJ2-7. The CDR3 extends over 12 amino acids. Germline CDR1 and CDR2: MDHEN and SYDVKM. Here the CDR3 DNA reads TGTGCCAGCGCGTCCGGTTCCTACGAGCAGTACTTC. It codes for CASASGSYEQYF.

This clonotype has just a few counts. The chain employs TRBV6-5 and TRBJ2-7, with 10 positions matching TRBD2. The length of the CDR3 is 13 residues. V gave up 9 bases and J gave up 3 bases; unmatched junction bases: 5. In germline, CDR1 is MNHEY, CDR2 SVGAGI. The CDR3: CASRTSGDYEQYF. CDR3 DNA sequence: TGTGCCAGTCGGACTAGCGGAGACTACGAGCAGTACTTC.

The chain recombines TRBV9 with TRBJ2-3, with 7 nucleotides matching TRBD1. The CDR3 is 14 residues long. J was trimmed by 6 bases and V by 3 bases; bases with no gene match: 7. The germline CDR1 and CDR2 sequences are SGDLS and YYNGEE. CDR3 region: CASSGQTGKDTQYF. The CDR3 DNA sequence: TGTGCCAGCAGCGGCCAGACAGGGAAGGATACGCAGTATTTT.